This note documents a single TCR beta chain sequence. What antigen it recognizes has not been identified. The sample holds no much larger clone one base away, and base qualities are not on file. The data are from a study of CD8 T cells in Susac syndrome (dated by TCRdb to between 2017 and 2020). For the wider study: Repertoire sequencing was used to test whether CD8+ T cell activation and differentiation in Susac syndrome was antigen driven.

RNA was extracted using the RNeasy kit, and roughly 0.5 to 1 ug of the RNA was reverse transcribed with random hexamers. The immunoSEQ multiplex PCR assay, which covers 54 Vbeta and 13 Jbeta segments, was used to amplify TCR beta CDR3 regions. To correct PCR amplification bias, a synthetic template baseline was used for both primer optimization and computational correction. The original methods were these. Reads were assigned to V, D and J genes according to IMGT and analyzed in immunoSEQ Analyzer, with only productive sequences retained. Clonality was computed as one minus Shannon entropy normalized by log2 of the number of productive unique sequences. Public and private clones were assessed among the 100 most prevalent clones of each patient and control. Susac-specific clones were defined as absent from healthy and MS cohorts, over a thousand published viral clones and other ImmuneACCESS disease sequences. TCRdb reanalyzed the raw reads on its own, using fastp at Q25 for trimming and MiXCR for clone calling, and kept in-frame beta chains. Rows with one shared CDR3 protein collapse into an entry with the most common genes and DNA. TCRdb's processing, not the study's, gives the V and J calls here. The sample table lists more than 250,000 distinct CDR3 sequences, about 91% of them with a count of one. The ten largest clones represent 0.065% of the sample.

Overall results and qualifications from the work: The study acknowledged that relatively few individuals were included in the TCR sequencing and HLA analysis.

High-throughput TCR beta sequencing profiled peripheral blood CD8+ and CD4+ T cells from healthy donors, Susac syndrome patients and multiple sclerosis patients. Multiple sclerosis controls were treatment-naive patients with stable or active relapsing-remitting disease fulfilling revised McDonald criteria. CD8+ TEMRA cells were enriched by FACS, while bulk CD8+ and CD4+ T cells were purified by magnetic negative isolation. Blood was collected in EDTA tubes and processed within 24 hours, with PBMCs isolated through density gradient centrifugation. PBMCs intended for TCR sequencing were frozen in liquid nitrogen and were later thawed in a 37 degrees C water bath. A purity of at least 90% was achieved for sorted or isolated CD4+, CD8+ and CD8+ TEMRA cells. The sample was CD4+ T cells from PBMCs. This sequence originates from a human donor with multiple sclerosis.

The CDR3 here reads CAWSGGTPNEQFF. The nucleotide sequence is given as TGTGCCTGGAGTGGCGGGACCCCCAATGAGCAGTTCTTC. Recombination connected TRBV30 to TRBJ2-1, with TRBD2 as a weak D call on 6 bases. The CDR3 runs 13 residues from the cysteine to the phenylalanine. Of the read, only the CDR3 DNA is kept; its 39 bases are in frame from base 1. Trimming at the junction amounts to 1 base on V and 6 bases on J, and the germline ends lie 10 bases apart. Looking up the germline V gene (reference sequence) yields CDR1 GTSNPN and CDR2 SVGIG.